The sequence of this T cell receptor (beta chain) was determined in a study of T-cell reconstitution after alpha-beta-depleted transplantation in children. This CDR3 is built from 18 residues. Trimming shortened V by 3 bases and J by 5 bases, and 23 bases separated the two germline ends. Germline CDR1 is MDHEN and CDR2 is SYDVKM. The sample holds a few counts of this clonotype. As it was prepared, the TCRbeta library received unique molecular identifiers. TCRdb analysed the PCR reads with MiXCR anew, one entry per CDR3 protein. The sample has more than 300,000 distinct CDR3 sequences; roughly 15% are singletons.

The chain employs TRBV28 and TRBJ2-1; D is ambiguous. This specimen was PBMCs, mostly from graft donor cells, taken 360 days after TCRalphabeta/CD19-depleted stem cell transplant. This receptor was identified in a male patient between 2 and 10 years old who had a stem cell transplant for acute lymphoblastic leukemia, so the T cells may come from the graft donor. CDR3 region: CASSFPLSGLLEDNEQFF. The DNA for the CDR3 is TGTGCCAGCAGTTTCCCCCTCAGTGGGCTTCTTGAGGACAATGAGCAGTTCTTC.